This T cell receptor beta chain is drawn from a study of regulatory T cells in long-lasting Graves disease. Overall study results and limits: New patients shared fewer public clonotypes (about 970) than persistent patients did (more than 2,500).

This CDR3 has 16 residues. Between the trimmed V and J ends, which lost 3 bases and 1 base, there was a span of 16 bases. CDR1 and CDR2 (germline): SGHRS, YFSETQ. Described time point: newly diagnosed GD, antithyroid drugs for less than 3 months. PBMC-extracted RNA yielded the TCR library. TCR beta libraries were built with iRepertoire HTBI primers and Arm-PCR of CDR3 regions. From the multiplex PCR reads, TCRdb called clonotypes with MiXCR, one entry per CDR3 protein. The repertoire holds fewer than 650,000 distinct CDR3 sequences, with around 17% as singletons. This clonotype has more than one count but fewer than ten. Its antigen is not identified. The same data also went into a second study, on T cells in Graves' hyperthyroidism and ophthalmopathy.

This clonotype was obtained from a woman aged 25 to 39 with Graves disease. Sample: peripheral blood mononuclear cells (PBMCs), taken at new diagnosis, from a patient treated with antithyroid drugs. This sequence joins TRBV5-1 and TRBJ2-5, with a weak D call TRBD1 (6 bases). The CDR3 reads CASSSASGVVQETQYF. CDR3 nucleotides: TGCGCCAGCAGCTCGGCTTCAGGGGTTGTCCAAGAGACCCAGTACTTC.